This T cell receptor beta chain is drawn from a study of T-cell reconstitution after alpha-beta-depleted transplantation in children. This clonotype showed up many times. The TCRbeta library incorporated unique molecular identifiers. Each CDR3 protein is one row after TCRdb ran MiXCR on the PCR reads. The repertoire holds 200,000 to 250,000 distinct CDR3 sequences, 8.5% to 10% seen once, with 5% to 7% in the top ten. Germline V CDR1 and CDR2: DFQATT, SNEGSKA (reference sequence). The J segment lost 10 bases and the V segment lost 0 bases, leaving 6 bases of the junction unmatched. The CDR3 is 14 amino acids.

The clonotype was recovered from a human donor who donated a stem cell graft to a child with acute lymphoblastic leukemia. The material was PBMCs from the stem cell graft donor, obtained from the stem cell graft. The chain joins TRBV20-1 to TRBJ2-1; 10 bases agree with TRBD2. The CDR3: CSARDLAGGREQFF. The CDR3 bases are TGCAGTGCTAGAGATTTAGCGGGGGGCAGGGAGCAGTTCTTC.